The subject of this entry is one TCR beta chain. V was clipped by 1 base and J by 0 bases, with 8 bases between them. Germline assignment: CDR1 SGHDN and CDR2 FVKESK. This CDR3 is 15 amino acids long. This sample is part of a study of T cell changes during pregnancy in multiple sclerosis. Repertoires were generated with immunoSEQ multiplex PCR, while TCRdb's copy carries only in-frame clones and drops some. This sample yields about 33,000 clones, of which about nine tenths are seen a single time; about 3% belongs to the top ten. This TCR was sampled from a female donor in good health, enrolled as a control in a pregnancy study. The chain has TRBV14 and TRBJ2-3, with TRBD1 as a possible D gene (6 bases). The sample was CD4+ T cells from peripheral blood mononuclear cells, taken in the third trimester of pregnancy. CDR3 residues: CASSQGRGSTDTQYF. In DNA, the CDR3 is TGTGCCAGCAGCCAAGGAAGGGGGAGCACAGATACGCAGTATTTT.